The 22 T cell receptor beta chains given below trace back to one sample, sequenced in a study of metastatic and nonmetastatic thyroid tumors. Until they underwent thyroid surgery, no patient had received any treatment. Using MiXCR, TCRdb reanalyzed the PCR reads. Among some 10,000 clones listed, approximately 11% were seen once. The sample taken for sequencing was tumor tissue. Receptors were obtained from a female donor with papillary thyroid cancer or a benign thyroid nodule (not recorded which). Some clones in this sample may be carry-over from other donors' samples.

At least ten counts were recorded for this clone. The chain uses TRBV13 and TRBJ1-4; 12 bases agree with TRBD1. CDR3 length: 16 amino acids. Germline V gene data show CDR1 as PRHDT and CDR2 as FYEKMQ (reference sequence). V gave up 4 bases and J gave up 7 bases; unmatched junction bases: 7. DNA of the CDR3: TGTGCCAGCAGCTGGGGACAGGGGGCGTTCGGTGAAAAACTGTTTTTT. Residues: CASSWGQGAFGEKLFF.

The CDR3 DNA reads TGTGCCAGCAGCAACGGGGGCCCTCGAGAGACCCAGTACTTC. Translating gives CASSNGGPRETQYF. The V call is TRBV28, the J call TRBJ2-5, with D perhaps matching TRBD1 or TRBD2 (6 bases each). The V gene lost 6 bases and the J gene lost 4 bases, with 15 bases spanning the gap. The germline V gene has CDR1 MDHEN and CDR2 SYDVKM. The CDR3 extends over 14 amino acids.

This clone was seen at least ten times. The V call is TRBV7-9, the J call TRBJ2-7, with 10 bases aligning to TRBD2. The CDR3 is 16 residues long. Germline-derived CDR1 and CDR2 are SEHNR and FQNEAQ (reference sequence). The trim removed 5 bases at V and 5 bases at J, leaving 12 bases unmatched. The CDR3 bases are TGTGCCAGCAGCCCTAGCGGGAGCGGGGGGGCCCACGAGCAGTACTTC. This codes for CASSPSGSGGAHEQYF.

This clone qualifies as medium-sized. The genes are TRBV6-5 and TRBJ1-4; unclear D gene. The germline CDR1 and CDR2 sequences are MNHEY and SVGAGI. CDR3 length: 15 residues. Trimming removed 0 bases at V and 5 bases at J, with 10 bases between. CDR3: CASSYSGLGNEKLFF. Written as DNA, the CDR3 is TGTGCCAGCAGTTACTCAGGATTGGGGAATGAAAAACTGTTTTTT.

This clone has ten or more counts. CDR3 sequence reads: CAWVSGGTYTQYF. In DNA, the CDR3 is TGTGCCTGGGTTAGCGGGGGGACTTATACGCAGTATTTT. The chain carries TRBV30 and TRBJ2-3; 10 bases line up with TRBD2. Germline V CDR1 and CDR2: GTSNPN, SVGIG (reference sequence). V lost 5 bases and J lost 7; bases outside the gene matches: 6. CDR3 length: 13 residues.

This clone is deemed medium-sized (0.01 to 0.1%). V usage is TRBV6-2 or TRBV6-3 and J usage is TRBJ1-1; D remains ambiguous. The ends were cut back, 8 bases at V and 2 bases at J, with 9 bases in the middle. This CDR3 contains 12 residues. In germline, CDR1 is MNHEY, CDR2 SVGEGT. The CDR3 region is CASGRPNTEAFF. CDR3 DNA: TGTGCCAGCGGGCGACCTAACACTGAAGCTTTCTTT.

V and J are TRBV2 and TRBJ2-7; D is uncertain. Per germline, CDR1 SNHLY and CDR2 FYNNEI. V lost 8 bases and J 0 bases, leaving 11 bases between the germline ends. The CDR3 sequence is 13 residues long. The CDR3 sequence: CASHSLSSYEQYF. The CDR3 DNA sequence: TGTGCCAGCCACAGCCTTAGCTCCTACGAGCAGTACTTC.

This clone showed up many times. The V gene is TRBV2, the J gene TRBJ1-5, with 9 bases identical to TRBD1. Germline assignment: CDR1 SNHLY and CDR2 FYNNEI. There are 15 residues in the CDR3. Trimming at V came to 7 bases and at J to 0 bases, leaving 4 bases not matched to a gene. The CDR3, as DNA: TGTGCCAGCACAGGGACAGGGAATAGCAATCAGCCCCAGCATTTT. Translated: CASTGTGNSNQPQHF.

This clone was observed many times. This chain links TRBV5-1 with TRBJ2-5, with 7 bases fitting TRBD1. V trimming: 3 bases; J trimming: 4 bases; junction bases outside the gene matches: 15. The germline V gene has CDR1 SGHRS and CDR2 YFSETQ. The CDR3 consists of 17 residues. DNA for the CDR3: TGCGCCAGCAGCTCGGGCCAAGCGGCAGGGGGTCGAGAGACCCAGTACTTC. Translating gives CASSSGQAAGGRETQYF.

This clone was recorded many times. The V call is TRBV7-2, the J call TRBJ1-1; no firm D call. The CDR3 contains 14 residues. V was trimmed by 0 bases and J by 1 base, leaving 6 bases between them. CDR1 and CDR2 (germline): SGHTA, FQGNSA. This chain's CDR3 is CASSLALGNTEAFF. DNA of the CDR3: TGTGCCAGCAGCTTAGCGCTGGGGAACACTGAAGCTTTCTTT. Based on the CDR3 plus reference TRBV7-2 and TRBJ1-1, the full variable domain is GAGVSQSPSNKVTEKGKDVELRCDPISGHTALYWYRQSLGQGLEFLIYFQGNSAPDKSGLPSDRFSAERTGGSVSTLTIQRTQQEDSAVYLCASSLALGNTEAFFGQGTRLTVV.

The J gene is TRBJ1-1, the V gene TRBV9; D might be TRBD1 (5 bases). Germline CDR1 reads SGDLS; CDR2 reads YYNGEE. The CDR3 consists of 15 residues. V lost 0 bases and J 1 base, leaving 10 bases between the germline ends. The CDR3: CASSVGGVGNTEAFF. In DNA, the CDR3 is TGTGCCAGCAGCGTAGGGGGCGTAGGGAACACTGAAGCTTTCTTT.

This clone has at least ten counts. The V call is TRBV19, the J call TRBJ1-1; D gene uncertain. Trimming took 2 bases from V and 2 from J, leaving 6 bases between them. The CDR3 contains 13 residues. CDR1 and CDR2 (germline): LNHDA, SQIVND (reference sequence). CDR3: CASSILVNTEAFF. Written as DNA, the CDR3 is TGTGCCAGTAGTATACTGGTTAACACTGAAGCTTTCTTT.

The chain combines TRBV2 with TRBJ1-1; D is ambiguous. Germline values: CDR1 SNHLY, CDR2 FYNNEI. Deletions cut 10 bases from V and 6 bases from J, with 21 bases between. CDR3 length: 14 residues. The CDR3 is CAIAVTVIRPEAFF. Here the CDR3 DNA reads TGTGCCATCGCCGTTACAGTGATCCGGCCTGAAGCTTTCTTT.

This clone showed up many times. This rearrangement joins TRBV11-2 to TRBJ2-7; possible D gene TRBD2, 5 bases. Germline-derived CDR1 and CDR2 are SGHAT and FQNNGV. This CDR3 is built from 14 residues. The V and J ends lost 0 bases and 0 bases respectively, with 6 bases between them. CDR3 sequence (DNA): TGTGCCAGCAGCTTAGAACGGGGCTCCTACGAGCAGTACTTC. Encoded protein: CASSLERGSYEQYF.

Ten or more counts support this clone. The genes are TRBV5-4 and TRBJ2-3, with TRBD2 matching over 8 bases. This CDR3 has 15 amino acids. V lost 5 bases and J lost 3; bases outside the gene matches: 8. Germline assignment: CDR1 SGHNT and CDR2 YYREEE (reference sequence). The CDR3 sequence is CASRPSGGATDTQYF. CDR3 nucleotide sequence: TGTGCCAGCAGACCCTCCGGGGGGGCTACAGATACGCAGTATTTT.

This clone was recorded many times. V is TRBV6-6 and J is TRBJ2-5; TRBD2 aligns across 14 bases. CDR3 length: 19 residues. Germline V gene sequence: CDR1 MNHNY, CDR2 SVGAGI (reference sequence). V dropped 6 bases and J dropped 1; count of bases not matched to a gene: 13. For the CDR3, the DNA is TGTGCCAGCAGCCGTAGTCGGGGACTAGCGGGGGAACCCCAAGAGACCCAGTACTTC. Residues: CASSRSRGLAGEPQETQYF.

This clone was detected many times. A much larger clone differs by one base, so this may be a read error. J is TRBJ1-5 and V is TRBV18; D not certain. The CDR3 runs 14 residues. Germline loops: CDR1 KGHSH, CDR2 LQKENI. V gave up 8 bases and J gave up 7 bases, with 18 bases separating them. CDR3 coding DNA: TGTGCCAGCCCCCTCGGGGAGGGATGGCAGCCCCAGCATTTT. Its protein is CASPLGEGWQPQHF.

Of note for this clone: An end of the junction differs from the germline gene, which may be a read error. The chain joins TRBV20-1 to TRBJ1-1, with D maybe TRBD1 (6 bases). In germline, CDR1 is DFQATT, CDR2 SNEGSKA (reference sequence). The CDR3 length is 12 residues. CDR3 residues: CSSRERDTESFF. The CDR3 DNA sequence: TGCAGTTCTAGAGAACGGGACACTGAATCTTTCTTT.

This clone has just a few counts. J is TRBJ1-2 and V is TRBV6-1, with D perhaps TRBD1 (5 bases). The CDR3 is 16 residues long. Trimming left V 4 bases short and J 0 bases short, with 15 bases between. CDR1 and CDR2 from the germline V gene are MNHNS and SASEGT. CDR3 DNA: TGTGCCAGCAGTGCAACCCAGGGCTTAGCTAACTATGGCTACACCTTC. It is translated as CASSATQGLANYGYTF.

This clone was counted a few times. J is TRBJ2-7 and V is TRBV6-2 or TRBV6-3; D uncertain. This CDR3 region has 13 residues. With 2 bases removed from V and 10 bases from J, the gap between germline ends came to 15 bases. Germline-derived CDR1 and CDR2 are MNHEY and SVGEGT. Here the CDR3 DNA reads TGTGCCAGCAGTTACGTACAGATCTACGGTCAGTACTTC. Protein product: CASSYVQIYGQYF.

This clone appeared many times. The rearrangement joins TRBV3-1 to TRBJ1-2; TRBD1 aligns across 7 bases. Germline values: CDR1 LGHDT, CDR2 YNNKEL (reference sequence). Trimming at V came to 3 bases and at J to 8 bases, leaving 6 bases not matched to a gene. The CDR3 covers 13 residues. DNA for the CDR3: TGTGCCAGCAGCCAGGACAGGCGTCAGGGCTACACCTTC. Translating gives CASSQDRRQGYTF.

The sample holds many counts of this clone. The chain uses TRBV18 and TRBJ1-2, with TRBD1 matching over 7 bases. Germline V CDR1 and CDR2: KGHSH, LQKENI. Germline trimming cut 3 bases from V and 7 bases from J; bases unmatched to any gene: 8. The length of the CDR3 is 14 residues. The CDR3 nucleotides read TGTGCCAGCTCACCCCAGGAGGGGGCGGTTGGCTACACCTTC. Its translation: CASSPQEGAVGYTF.